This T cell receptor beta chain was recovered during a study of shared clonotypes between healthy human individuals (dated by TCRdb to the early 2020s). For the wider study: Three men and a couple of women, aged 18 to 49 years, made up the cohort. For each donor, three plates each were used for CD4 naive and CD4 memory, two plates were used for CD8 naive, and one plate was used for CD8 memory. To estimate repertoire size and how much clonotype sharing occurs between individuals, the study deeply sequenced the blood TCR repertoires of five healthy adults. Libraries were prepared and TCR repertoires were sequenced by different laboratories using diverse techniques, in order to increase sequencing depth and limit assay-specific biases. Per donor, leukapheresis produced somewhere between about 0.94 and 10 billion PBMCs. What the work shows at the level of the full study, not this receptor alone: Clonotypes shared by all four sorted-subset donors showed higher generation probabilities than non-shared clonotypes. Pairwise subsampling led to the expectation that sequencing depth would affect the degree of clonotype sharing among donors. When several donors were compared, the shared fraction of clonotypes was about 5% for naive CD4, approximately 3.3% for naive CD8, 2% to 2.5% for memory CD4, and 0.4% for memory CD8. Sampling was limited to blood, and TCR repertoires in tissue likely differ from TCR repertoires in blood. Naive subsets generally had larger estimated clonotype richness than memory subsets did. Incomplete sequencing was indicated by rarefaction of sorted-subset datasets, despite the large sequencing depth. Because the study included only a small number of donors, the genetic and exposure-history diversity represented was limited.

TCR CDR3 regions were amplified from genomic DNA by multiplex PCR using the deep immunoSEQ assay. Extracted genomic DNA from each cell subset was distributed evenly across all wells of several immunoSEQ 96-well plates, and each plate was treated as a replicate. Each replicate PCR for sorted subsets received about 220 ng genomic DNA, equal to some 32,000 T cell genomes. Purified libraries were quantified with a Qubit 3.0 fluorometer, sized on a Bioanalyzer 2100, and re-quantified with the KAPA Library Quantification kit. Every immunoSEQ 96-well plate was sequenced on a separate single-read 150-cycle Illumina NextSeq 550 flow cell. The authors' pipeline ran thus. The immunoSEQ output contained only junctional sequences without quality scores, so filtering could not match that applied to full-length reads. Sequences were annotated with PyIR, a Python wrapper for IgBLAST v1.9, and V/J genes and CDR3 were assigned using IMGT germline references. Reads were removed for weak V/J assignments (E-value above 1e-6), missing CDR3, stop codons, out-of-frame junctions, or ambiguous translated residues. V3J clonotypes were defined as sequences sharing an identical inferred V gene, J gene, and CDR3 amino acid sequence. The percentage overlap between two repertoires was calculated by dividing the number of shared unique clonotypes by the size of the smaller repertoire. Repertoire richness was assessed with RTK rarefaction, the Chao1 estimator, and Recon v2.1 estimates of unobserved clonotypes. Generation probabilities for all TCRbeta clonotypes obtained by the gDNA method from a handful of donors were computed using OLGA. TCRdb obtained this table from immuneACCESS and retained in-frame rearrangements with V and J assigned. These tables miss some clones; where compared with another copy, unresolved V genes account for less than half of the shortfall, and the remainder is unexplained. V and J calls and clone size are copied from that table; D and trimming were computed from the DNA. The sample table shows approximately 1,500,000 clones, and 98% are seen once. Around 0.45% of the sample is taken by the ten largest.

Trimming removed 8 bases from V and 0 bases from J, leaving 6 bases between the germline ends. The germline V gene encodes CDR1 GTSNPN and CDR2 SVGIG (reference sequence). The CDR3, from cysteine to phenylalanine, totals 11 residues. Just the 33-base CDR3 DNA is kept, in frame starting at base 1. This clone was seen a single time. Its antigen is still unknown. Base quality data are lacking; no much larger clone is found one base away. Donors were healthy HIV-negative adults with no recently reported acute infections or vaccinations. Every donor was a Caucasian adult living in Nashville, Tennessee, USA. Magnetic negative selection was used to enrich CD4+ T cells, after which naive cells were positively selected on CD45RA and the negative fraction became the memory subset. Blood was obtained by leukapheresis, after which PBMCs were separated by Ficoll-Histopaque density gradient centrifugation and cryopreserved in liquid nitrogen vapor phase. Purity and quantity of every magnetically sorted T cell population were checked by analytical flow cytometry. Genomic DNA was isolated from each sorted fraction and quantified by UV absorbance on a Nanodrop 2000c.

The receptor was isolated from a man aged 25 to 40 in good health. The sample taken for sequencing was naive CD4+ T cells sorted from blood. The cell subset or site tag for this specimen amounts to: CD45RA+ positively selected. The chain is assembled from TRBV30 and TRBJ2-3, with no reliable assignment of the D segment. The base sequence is TGTGCCCGCGGTAGCACAGATACGCAGTATTTT. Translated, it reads CARGSTDTQYF.